What follows is one T cell receptor beta chain and its context. This clonotype came up many times. Its antigen is not yet known. Base qualities are not provided; no much larger clone lies one nucleotide away. The time point label for this specimen denotes: newly diagnosed GD, antithyroid drugs for less than 3 months. For both TCR sequencing and RNA sequencing, RNA was extracted from PBMCs using TRIzol. The diagnosis of Graves' disease was made according to American Thyroid Association guidelines. The patients came from an endocrinology department in Xi'an, China. From each patient, 7.5 to 9.5 milliliters of peripheral blood was collected into an EDTA anticoagulant tube. PBMCs were isolated by Ficoll Paque Plus density gradient separation without further T cell sorting. RNA quality was checked with an Agilent 2100 Bioanalyzer and agarose gel, and concentration with a NanoDrop 2000. From cysteine to phenylalanine, the CDR3 is 13 amino acids long. This entry keeps only the CDR3 DNA: 39 bases, framed from base 1. V loses 5 bases of germline sequence and J loses 7 bases, and the interval between the two ends is 12 bases. As encoded in the germline V gene (reference sequence), CDR1 is SGHAT while CDR2 is FQDESV.

This specimen comes from a study of regulatory T cells in long-lasting Graves disease (dated by TCRdb to the early 2020s). The study in broad terms: In the newly diagnosed Graves' disease group, patients had been taking antithyroid drugs for less than 3 months. The study was registered as a clinical trial and conducted in China. Persistent Graves' disease patients were compared with newly diagnosed Graves' disease patients by peripheral blood TCR sequencing and RNA sequencing. A total of approximately 35 samples underwent TCR sequencing: around 13 from persistent and roughly 20 from newly diagnosed Graves' disease patients. The paper as a whole reports these results and caveats: The authors acknowledged the small sample size as a limitation that may reduce accuracy. Persistent Graves' disease patients showed lower TCR Shannon entropy and fewer highly expanded clones than newly diagnosed patients, suggesting clonal expansion. A larger number of public clonotypes was shared among persistent patients (about 2,700) than among newly diagnosed patients (approximately 1,000). The study examined only peripheral blood because the primary lesion, thyroid tissue, could not be accessed. Persistent disease showed preferential use of TRBV28, TRBJ1-2 and TRBJ2-5, whereas newly diagnosed disease favored TRBV20-1 and TRBJ2-1. Sequencing and analysis were limited to the TCR beta chain.

Library generation was performed with multiplex PCR. Sequenced using an Illumina HiSeq 4000. TCR beta libraries were built with iRepertoire HTBI primers and Arm-PCR amplification of CDR3 regions. PCR products were gel purified before sequencing. In the original analysis: Gene usage analysis of CDR3 amino acid clonotypes relied on the 60 to 65 TRBV and 14 TRBJ segments identified across samples. COPE and FqMerger were used to merge filtered high-quality paired reads into contigs. Contigs were aligned with BLAST to IMGT TRBV, TRBD and TRBJ reference genes, and CDR3 was defined per IMGT. Any clonotype with a frequency above 0.1% was classified as a highly expanded clone. Repertoire diversity was measured by Shannon entropy, and V-J evenness by the Gini coefficient. Clonotypes shared by more than one individual were considered public. Using fastp at Q25 and MiXCR, TCRdb reprocessed the public reads and kept productive beta chains. Under each unique CDR3 protein, matching rows form one entry showing the most common genes and DNA. These V and J calls are TCRdb output, not the study's own analysis. The sample table shows 400,000 to 550,000 distinct CDR3 sequences, and 15% are seen once. The ten largest clones represent around 15% of the sample.

These data were also filed under a second study, of T cells in Graves' hyperthyroidism and ophthalmopathy. Taken from the second paper: Stable Graves' hyperthyroidism was defined as no progression to ophthalmopathy during 18 months of follow-up. The hyperthyroidism patients were between 18 and 65 years old and newly diagnosed, with a disease duration of less than 2 months. Exclusion was applied to patients with uncontrolled infections, other autoimmune diseases, pregnancy or lactation. Diagnoses were established on the basis of clinical symptoms, serum thyroxine and TRAb, thyroid ultrasound, and orbital computed tomography. For the first round of RT-PCR on the TCR CDR3, the HTBI primer set was used together with the Qiagen OneStep RT-PCR kit. Blood samples also contained most of the expanded thyroid clonotypes (frequency above 0.001), which suggests that blood repertoires may reflect thyroid immune responses. A model built on a 13 V-J signature distinguished ophthalmopathy from stable hyperthyroidism, reaching around 87% sensitivity and 81.08% specificity in cross-validation and 80%/75% in testing. In validation, the model predicted progression to ophthalmopathy a median of about 6 months before onset, with 70% to 71% sensitivity and about 72% specificity. A discovery cohort of around 98 patients, approximately 44 with Graves' ophthalmopathy and fewer than 65 with stable Graves' hyperthyroidism, was used to find distinguishing TCR V-J signatures. Whether ophthalmopathy could be predicted prospectively was tested in an independent validation cohort made up of 18 hyperthyroidism patients plus 17 patients who later progressed to ophthalmopathy. For training and testing, the 110 or so patients in the discovery cohort were randomly divided in a 7:3 ratio. In addition, the study compared T-cell repertoires in thyroid tissue and in blood from about 6 Graves' hyperthyroidism patients. Following sampling, methimazole starting at 30 mg daily was given to hyperthyroidism patients, and high-dose intravenous methylprednisolone was given to ophthalmopathy patients. A second multiplex PCR round built the libraries, followed by size selection and purification. The libraries were sequenced on an Illumina HiSeq2000 using paired-end 100 bp reads. Raw data were processed with SOAPnuke, discarding reads with adapters, uncalled bases, mean Phred below 15, or no exact constant-primer or identifier match. High-quality paired reads were merged with COPE v1.2.5, and unique nucleotide sequences were defined as clonotypes. MiTCR v1.1 was used to align the clonotypes against IMGT TRBV, TRBD and TRBJ reference segments. The analysis was restricted to V-J combinations with a frequency above 0.0001, which together covered just over 99% of the repertoires. The TCS score was defined as the ratio of F50 (clonal expansion) to E x V (chaos), calculated using BLOSUM62-based TCRdist between CDR3 peptides within each V-J. Welch's t-statistics and random forest reduced some 510 V-J features to some 14, which were used in a naive Bayes classifier (R e1071). Sample size was not statistically predetermined, and investigators were not blinded to group allocation. According to the paper, TCR Vbeta CDR3 sequencing was carried out on 135 peripheral blood samples, which came from fewer than 50 ophthalmopathy, around 75 hyperthyroidism and 17 progressor patients.

The receptor comes from a woman in her twenties or thirties with Graves disease. Donor details come from another sample of the same person, matched by shared clones. Sequences were derived from peripheral blood mononuclear cells (PBMCs), sampled at new diagnosis, from a patient treated with antithyroid drugs. The rearrangement joined TRBV11-1 to TRBJ2-1, with the D segment identity uncertain. CDR3 protein: CASSLDLRNEQFF. The DNA is as follows: TGTGCCAGCAGCCTGGACCTTAGGAATGAGCAGTTCTTC. The entire variable domain, with the stretches around the CDR3 drawn from the reference TRBV11-1 and TRBJ2-1 proteins, is EAEVAQSPRYKITEKSQAVAFWCDPISGHATLYWYRQILGQGPELLVQFQDESVVDDSQLPKDRFSAERLKGVDSTLKIQPAELGDSAMYLCASSLDLRNEQFFGPGTRLTVL.